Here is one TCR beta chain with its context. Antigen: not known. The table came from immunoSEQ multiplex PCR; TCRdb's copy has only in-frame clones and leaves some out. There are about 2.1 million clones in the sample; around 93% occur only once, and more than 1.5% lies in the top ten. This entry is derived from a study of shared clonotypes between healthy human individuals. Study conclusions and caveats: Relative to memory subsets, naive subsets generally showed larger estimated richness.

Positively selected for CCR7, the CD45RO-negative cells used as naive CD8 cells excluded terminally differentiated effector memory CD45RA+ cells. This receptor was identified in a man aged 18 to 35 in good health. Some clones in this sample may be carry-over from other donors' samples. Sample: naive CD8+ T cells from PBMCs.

The CDR3 DNA reads TGCAGCGTCCGCGCGGGATTCCGGCAGCCCCAGCATTTT. Its protein product is CSVRAGFRQPQHF. The rearrangement links TRBV29-1 to TRBJ1-5, with D hard to call. CDR1 and CDR2 (germline): SQVTM, ANQGSEA. This CDR3 is 13 amino acids long. Trimming left V 6 bases short and J 7 bases short, with 16 bases between.